The rows below give T cell receptor beta chains drawn from one sample of a study of Ad26.COV2.S vaccination and SARS-CoV-2 variants. Only in-frame clones appear in the TCRdb table, and some are missing; sequencing was by immunoSEQ multiplex PCR. The table includes 350,000 to 500,000 clones, less than 95% detected once. The source material was peripheral blood, sampled in a trial of Ad26.COV2.S vaccine versus placebo. The receptors derive from a person between 18 and 60 years old who received the Ad26.COV2.S COVID-19 vaccine or a placebo. Both conserved end residues are part of each CDR3. The D gene is left open where the match is weak. Part of the rows lack a size; the others show once, few, many or a class for expanded clones.

clone size,V gene,D gene,J gene,CDR3 DNA,CDR3 protein
-,TRBV15,TRBD2,TRBJ2-7,TGTGCCACCAGCAGAGATTTCACGAGCGGGAGGAAGCAGTACTTC,CATSRDFTSGRKQYF
-,TRBV19,TRBD1,TRBJ2-1,TGTGCCAGTAGTATAGAAAGGGGCCCGGGACAGAAGAATGAGCAGTTCTTC,CASSIERGPGQKNEQFF
-,TRBV9,-,TRBJ2-7,TGTGCCAGCAGCGTAGCGCCAAACGAAGGCGAGCAGTACTTC,CASSVAPNEGEQYF
-,TRBV10-2,-,TRBJ2-2,TGCGCCAGCAGCGCAGAACTAGTTACCGGGGAGCTGTTTTTT,CASSAELVTGELFF
-,TRBV28,TRBD1,TRBJ2-5,TGTGCCAGCAGGGGACAGGGTCGAGAGACCCAGTACTTC,CASRGQGRETQYF
-,TRBV7-9,TRBD1,TRBJ2-7,TGTGCCAGCAGCTTAGTTCGGGACAGGTACTACGAGCAGTACTTC,CASSLVRDRYYEQYF
-,TRBV7-2,-,TRBJ2-7,TGTGCCAGCAGCCGCCGCCGGGGGCAATTATACGAGCAGTACTTC,CASSRRRGQLYEQYF
-,TRBV2,-,TRBJ2-7,TGTGCCAGCACCGCGGGCAGGACCTCCTACGAGCAGTACTTC,CASTAGRTSYEQYF
-,TRBV28,-,TRBJ2-7,TGTGCCAGCTACAGGGACTACGAGCAGTACTTC,CASYRDYEQYF
-,TRBV5-1,-,TRBJ2-1,TGCGCCAGCAGCAATGCTAGACCTAGTTACAATGAGCAGTTCTTC,CASSNARPSYNEQFF
-,TRBV9,TRBD2,TRBJ2-2,TGTGCCAGCAGCGAAAGGCTAGCGGGAGGTATCGGGGAGCTGTTTTTT,CASSERLAGGIGELFF
once,TRBV19,TRBD1,TRBJ2-5,TGTGCCAGTAGTACCGGCTTCGGGACAGAAGAGACCCAGTACTTC,CASSTGFGTEETQYF
-,TRBV15,TRBD1,TRBJ2-7,TGTGCCACCAGCAGAGGGGACAGGGACGGTTACGAGCAGTACTTC,CATSRGDRDGYEQYF
-,TRBV28,-,TRBJ2-1,TGTGCCAGCAGTTTATCGCAGACTAGGCTATACAATGAGCAGTTCTTC,CASSLSQTRLYNEQFF
-,TRBV30,TRBD2,TRBJ2-5,TGTGCCTGGAGTGTTTTTGGAGCGGGAGGCTGGGAGACCCAGTACTTC,CAWSVFGAGGWETQYF
-,TRBV28,TRBD1,TRBJ1-6,TGTGCCAGCAGTTTGCCCAGGGGGCTGGGTTCACCCCTCCACTTT,CASSLPRGLGSPLHF
-,TRBV30,TRBD2,TRBJ2-7,TGTGCCTGGAAAACCGGGACTAGGTTCTACGAGCAGTACTTC,CAWKTGTRFYEQYF
many,TRBV6-2/TRBV6-3,TRBD2,TRBJ2-2,TGTGCCAGCAGTCAGTCTCGAGCGGGAGCCATAACCGGGGAGCTGTTTTTT,CASSQSRAGAITGELFF
-,TRBV9,TRBD1,TRBJ1-2,TGTGCCAGCACTGGGGACAGTACTAACTATGGCTACACCTTC,CASTGDSTNYGYTF
-,TRBV5-1,TRBD2,TRBJ2-3,TGCGCCAGCAGCCCGGCCGGGACTAGTTACACAGATACGCAGTATTTT,CASSPAGTSYTDTQYF
-,TRBV21-1,-,TRBJ2-1,TGTGCCAGCTCGGTTAAGCACGCCTACAATGAGCAGTTCTTC,CASSVKHAYNEQFF
-,TRBV5-1,TRBD2,TRBJ2-1,TGCGCCAGCAGCGGGGCTAGCGGGAGGTCCGGTGAGCAGTTCTTC,CASSGASGRSGEQFF
-,TRBV27,TRBD1,TRBJ1-6,TGTGCCAGCAGCCTAGGGGGCAACTCACCCCTCCACTTT,CASSLGGNSPLHF
few,TRBV11-2,TRBD1,TRBJ1-2,TGTGCCAGCAGCTTAGTAGGGGGCCATGGCTACACCTTC,CASSLVGGHGYTF
-,TRBV5-1,-,TRBJ2-5,TGCGCCAGCAGCTTGGAGGGAGAGGGGGTGAAGACCCAGTACTTC,CASSLEGEGVKTQYF
-,TRBV18,TRBD1,TRBJ2-2,TGTGCCAGCTCACCCTCTAGGACAGGCTCGAACACCGGGGAGCTGTTTTTT,CASSPSRTGSNTGELFF
-,TRBV7-2,-,TRBJ2-7,TGTGCCAGCAGCTTAGGGCTAGCAGGTTACGAGCAGTACTTC,CASSLGLAGYEQYF
-,TRBV4-1,TRBD1,TRBJ2-2,TGCGCCAGCAGCCGGGGACAGGGAATGGACGGGGAGCTGTTTTTT,CASSRGQGMDGELFF
-,TRBV2,-,TRBJ2-6,TGTGCCAGCAGTGGCCCCTTGGGACAAGCCCTAATCTTGACTTTC,CASSGPLGQALILTF
-,TRBV5-1,-,TRBJ2-5,TGCGCCAGCAGCTCAGGGAACAGGGGAGGAGAGACCCAGTACTTC,CASSSGNRGGETQYF
-,TRBV30,-,TRBJ1-1,TGTGCCTGGAGTGTATTGGAGGTGTACACTGAAGCTTTCTTT,CAWSVLEVYTEAFF
-,TRBV3-1/TRBV3-2,-,TRBJ2-7,TGTGCCAGCAGCCTCAGGGTTCCCGGGACGGAGACCCGCGAGCAGTACTTC,CASSLRVPGTETREQYF
-,TRBV6-6,-,TRBJ1-1,TGTGCCAGCAGTTTTCTTCAGGCCCCTGAAGCTTTCTTT,CASSFLQAPEAFF
-,TRBV28,-,TRBJ2-7,TGTGCCAGCAGATGGGGCCTCTACGAGCAGTACTTC,CASRWGLYEQYF
-,TRBV6-2/TRBV6-3,TRBD1,TRBJ2-1,TGTGCCAGCAGTTACCTGGGACAGTGGAATGAGCAGTTCTTC,CASSYLGQWNEQFF
-,TRBV24-1,-,TRBJ2-2,TGTGCCACCAGTGATCCCTGGTCAGGGTGGGGAGCCACCGGGGAGCTGTTTTTT,CATSDPWSGWGATGELFF
-,TRBV19,-,TRBJ1-5,TGTGCCAGTAGTACCCTGACAGGAGCCAGCAATCAGCCCCAGCATTTT,CASSTLTGASNQPQHF
-,TRBV19,-,TRBJ2-2,TGTGCCAGTAGTATAACTATTACCGGGGAGCTGTTTTTT,CASSITITGELFF
-,TRBV28,TRBD1,TRBJ1-2,TGTGCCAGCAGTCCAGGACAGGGCTATGGCTACACCTTC,CASSPGQGYGYTF
once,TRBV4-1,-,TRBJ1-1,TGCGCCAGCAGCCAGGAAATCGCGGGGATGAACACTGAAGCTTTCTTT,CASSQEIAGMNTEAFF
-,TRBV6-1,TRBD1,TRBJ1-2,TGTGCCAGCAGTGAAAGATCCGGCGGGACAGCCAACTATGGCTACACCTTC,CASSERSGGTANYGYTF
-,TRBV19,TRBD1,TRBJ2-1,TGTGCCAGTAGTTCGGGACAGGGGGCGGGTGGTGAGCAGTTCTTC,CASSSGQGAGGEQFF
-,TRBV6-5,-,TRBJ2-1,TGTGCCAGCAGTCGCCGGGTACTTACGGACAATGAGCAGTTCTTC,CASSRRVLTDNEQFF
-,TRBV28,-,TRBJ2-5,TGTGCCAGCAGAACTCCTGGGACGGGGGAGACCCAGTACTTC,CASRTPGTGETQYF
-,TRBV15,TRBD1,TRBJ2-7,TGTGCCACCAGCAGAGATTGGGGGACAGGGGACGTCGAGCAGTACTTC,CATSRDWGTGDVEQYF
-,TRBV20-1,TRBD2,TRBJ2-7,TGCAGTGCTAGTTCGGGACTAGCGGTTTTCTACGAGCAGTACTTC,CSASSGLAVFYEQYF
-,TRBV5-1,TRBD2,TRBJ2-1,TGCGCCAGCAGCTTGATCCCGAGCGGGAGGCGGAGCTCCTACAATGAGCAGTTCTTC,CASSLIPSGRRSSYNEQFF
-,TRBV7-2,-,TRBJ2-5,TGTGCCAGCAGCTTAGGGGAGCCTGGCTATGCCCCTGAGACCCAGTACTTC,CASSLGEPGYAPETQYF
-,TRBV5-8,-,TRBJ2-5,TGTGCCAGCAGCTTGGCCAAAGGGCACAAGTACCAAGAGACCCAGTACTTC,CASSLAKGHKYQETQYF
-,TRBV5-5,-,TRBJ1-5,TGTGCCAGCAGCTTGCGGGCCGACCTTAGCAATCAGCCCCAGCATTTT,CASSLRADLSNQPQHF
-,TRBV19,-,TRBJ1-5,TGTGCCAGTAGTCGTTATGGTCAGCCCCAGCATTTT,CASSRYGQPQHF
-,TRBV5-1,-,TRBJ2-3,TGCGCCAGCAGCTTGCGGGGAGCACGTGATACGCAGTATTTT,CASSLRGARDTQYF
few,TRBV27,-,TRBJ1-6,TGTGCCAGCAACGATCCTACAGGAAATTCACCCCTCCACTTT,CASNDPTGNSPLHF
-,TRBV11-1,TRBD2,TRBJ2-3,TGTGCCAGCAGCTTCCCTAGCGGGATCACAGATACGCAGTATTTT,CASSFPSGITDTQYF
-,TRBV4-2,-,TRBJ1-4,TGTGCCAGCAGCCAAGACCCGCGGCTGCCTTCCAAAGCAACTAATGAAAAACTGTTTTTT,CASSQDPRLPSKATNEKLFF
-,TRBV3-1/TRBV3-2,TRBD2,TRBJ2-7,TGTGCCAGCAGCCAAGATCGGACTAGCGGGAGCCACTCCTACGAGCAGTACTTC,CASSQDRTSGSHSYEQYF
-,TRBV11-3,-,TRBJ2-3,TGTGCCAGCAGCTTAACGGGGGATACGCAGTATTTT,CASSLTGDTQYF
-,TRBV19,-,TRBJ2-1,TGTGCCAGTAGTATCGGGGGATCCTACAATGAGCAGTTCTTC,CASSIGGSYNEQFF
-,TRBV3-1/TRBV3-2,TRBD2,TRBJ2-7,TGTGCCAGCAGCGGGGCGGGCGGGAGCACTTACGAGCAGTACTTC,CASSGAGGSTYEQYF